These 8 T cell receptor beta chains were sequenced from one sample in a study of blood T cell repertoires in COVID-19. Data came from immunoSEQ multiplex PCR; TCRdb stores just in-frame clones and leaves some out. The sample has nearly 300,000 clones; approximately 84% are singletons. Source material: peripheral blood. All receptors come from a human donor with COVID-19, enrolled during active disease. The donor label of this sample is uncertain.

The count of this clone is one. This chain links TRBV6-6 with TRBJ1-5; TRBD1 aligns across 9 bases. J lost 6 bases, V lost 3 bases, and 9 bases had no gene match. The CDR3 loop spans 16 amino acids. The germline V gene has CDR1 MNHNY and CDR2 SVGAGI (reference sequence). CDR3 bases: TGTGCCAGCAGTTATCCACCGGGACAGGGAAGTCAGCCCCAGCATTTT. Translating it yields CASSYPPGQGSQPQHF.

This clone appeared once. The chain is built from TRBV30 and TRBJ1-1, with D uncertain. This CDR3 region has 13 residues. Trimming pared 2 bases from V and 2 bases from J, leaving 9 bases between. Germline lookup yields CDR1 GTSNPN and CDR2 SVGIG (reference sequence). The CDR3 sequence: CAWSFGLNTEAFF. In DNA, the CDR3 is TGTGCCTGGAGTTTTGGACTAAACACTGAAGCTTTCTTT.

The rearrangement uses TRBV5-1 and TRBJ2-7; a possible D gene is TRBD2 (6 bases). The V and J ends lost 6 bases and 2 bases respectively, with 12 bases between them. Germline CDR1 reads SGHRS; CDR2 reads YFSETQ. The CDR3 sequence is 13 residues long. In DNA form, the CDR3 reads TGCGCCAGCACCCGGGGGTCGACCTACGAGCAGTACTTC. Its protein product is CASTRGSTYEQYF.

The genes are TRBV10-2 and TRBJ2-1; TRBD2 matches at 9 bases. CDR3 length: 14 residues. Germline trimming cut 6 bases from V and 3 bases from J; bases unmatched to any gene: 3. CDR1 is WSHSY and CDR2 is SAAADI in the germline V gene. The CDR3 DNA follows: TGCGCCAGCAGGCGACTAGCGGACTACAATGAGCAGTTCTTC. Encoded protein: CASRRLADYNEQFF.

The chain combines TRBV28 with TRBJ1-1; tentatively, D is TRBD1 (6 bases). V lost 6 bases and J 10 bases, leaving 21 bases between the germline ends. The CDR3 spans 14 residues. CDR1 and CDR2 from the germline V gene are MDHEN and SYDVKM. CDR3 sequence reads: CASSRTEAAVRAFF. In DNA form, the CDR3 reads TGTGCCAGCAGCCGGACAGAGGCTGCAGTCCGAGCTTTCTTT.

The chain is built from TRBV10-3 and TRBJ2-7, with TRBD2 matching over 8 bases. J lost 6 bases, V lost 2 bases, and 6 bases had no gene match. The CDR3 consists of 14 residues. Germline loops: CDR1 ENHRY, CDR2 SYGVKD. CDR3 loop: CAISEVRGDAEQYF. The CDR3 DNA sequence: TGTGCCATCAGTGAGGTGCGGGGGGACGCCGAGCAGTACTTC.

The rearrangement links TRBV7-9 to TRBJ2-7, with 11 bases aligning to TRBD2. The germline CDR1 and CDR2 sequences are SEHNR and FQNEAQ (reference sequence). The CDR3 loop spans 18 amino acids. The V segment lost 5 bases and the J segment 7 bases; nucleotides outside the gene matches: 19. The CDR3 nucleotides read TGTGCCAGCAGCCAACCTGCCGCTGTAGCGGGAGGGGACCTTGAGCAGTACTTC. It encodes CASSQPAAVAGGDLEQYF. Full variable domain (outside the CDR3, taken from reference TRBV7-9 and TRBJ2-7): DTGVSQNPRHKITKRGQNVTFRCDPISEHNRLYWYRQTLGQGPEFLTYFQNEAQLEKSRLLSDRFSAERPKGSFSTLEIQRTEQGDSAMYLCASSQPAAVAGGDLEQYFGPGTRLTVT.

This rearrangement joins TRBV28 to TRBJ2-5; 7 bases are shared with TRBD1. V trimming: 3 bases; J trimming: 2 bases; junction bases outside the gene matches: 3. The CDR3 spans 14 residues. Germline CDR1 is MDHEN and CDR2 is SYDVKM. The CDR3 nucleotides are TGTGCCAGCAGTTTGACAGGGAAGCAAGAGACCCAGTACTTC. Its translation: CASSLTGKQETQYF.